Listed below are T cell receptor beta chains from one sample, sequenced in a study of blood T cell repertoires in COVID-19. TCRdb's table, derived via immunoSEQ multiplex PCR, lists solely in-frame clones and lacks some. The sample includes 70,000 or so clones, roughly three quarters of them seen just once. Sequencing used peripheral blood. These receptors were obtained from a human donor in a cohort sampled during active COVID-19. Both conserved end residues are part of each CDR3. D genes are given only for firm matches. A row's size may be missing; if present it is once, few, many or a size class.

CASSLVLVRETQYF	TGTGCCAGCAGCTTGGTACTGGTCCGGGAGACCCAGTACTTC	TRBV5-6	TRBJ2-5	.	.
CASSRSQGSEQYF	TGTGCCAGCAGCCGATCACAGGGCTCCGAGCAGTACTTC	TRBV11-3	TRBJ2-7	.	.
CASSEGTGKSYEQYF	TGTGCCAGCAGCGAAGGGACAGGGAAGTCCTACGAGCAGTACTTC	TRBV7-9	TRBJ2-7	TRBD1	few
CATSRVKSSADTQYF	TGTGCCACCAGCAGGGTTAAATCTAGCGCGGATACGCAGTATTTT	TRBV15	TRBJ2-3	.	.
CAWSTGTGKNGYTF	TGTGCCTGGAGCACCGGGACAGGGAAAAATGGCTACACCTTC	TRBV30	TRBJ1-2	TRBD1	few
CASRSRAEEQFF	TGTGCCAGCAGATCCAGGGCAGAGGAGCAGTTCTTC	TRBV7-2	TRBJ2-1	.	few
CASSKGGSSYEQYF	TGTGCCAGCAGCAAGGGCGGGAGCTCCTACGAGCAGTACTTC	TRBV7-6	TRBJ2-7	TRBD2	.
CASRRDRGQETQYF	TGTGCCAGCAGAAGGGACAGGGGCCAAGAGACCCAGTACTTC	TRBV5-4	TRBJ2-5	TRBD1	.
CASSHSFQGATQETQYF	TGTGCCAGCAGCCATTCCTTTCAGGGGGCGACCCAAGAGACCCAGTACTTC	TRBV3-1/TRBV3-2	TRBJ2-5	TRBD1	.
CASGPAAHIHEQFF	TGTGCTAGTGGTCCCGCGGCCCATATCCATGAGCAGTTCTTC	TRBV12-5	TRBJ2-1	.	.
CASSFVLAAEQYF	TGTGCCAGCAGCTTCGTCCTAGCGGCCGAGCAGTACTTC	TRBV7-9	TRBJ2-7	TRBD2	few
CASIMPQGPQETQYF	TGTGCCAGCATTATGCCCCAGGGCCCTCAAGAGACCCAGTACTTC	TRBV6-5	TRBJ2-5	.	.
CASSRGTSGEETQYF	TGTGCCAGCAGCCGAGGGACTAGCGGGGAAGAGACCCAGTACTTC	TRBV7-9	TRBJ2-5	TRBD2	.
CASSLSDTEAFF	TGTGCCAGCAGCTTATCTGACACTGAAGCTTTCTTT	TRBV7-9	TRBJ1-1	.	few
CASSPQDWGEQYF	TGTGCCAGCAGCCCACAGGATTGGGGCGAGCAGTACTTC	TRBV3-1/TRBV3-2	TRBJ2-7	.	.
CASGVGNTEAFF	TGTGCCAGCGGAGTGGGGAACACTGAAGCTTTCTTT	TRBV19	TRBJ1-1	.	.
CATSVSGQGANQPQHF	TGTGCCACCAGTGTTTCTGGACAGGGTGCGAATCAGCCCCAGCATTTT	TRBV24-1	TRBJ1-5	TRBD1	.
CASSVATRVNEQFF	TGTGCCAGCAGCGTAGCTACTAGAGTCAATGAGCAGTTCTTC	TRBV9	TRBJ2-1	.	.
CASSQPNRAESYEQYF	TGTGCCAGTAGTCAACCTAACAGGGCAGAATCCTACGAGCAGTACTTC	TRBV19	TRBJ2-7	.	.
CASSPRRGSNQPQHF	TGTGCCAGTAGTCCCCGGCGGGGTAGCAATCAGCCCCAGCATTTT	TRBV19	TRBJ1-5	.	.
CASRVSGGNEQYF	TGTGCCAGTAGGGTAAGCGGGGGGAACGAGCAGTACTTC	TRBV19	TRBJ2-7	TRBD2	.
CASRMTGEVWQPQHF	TGTGCCAGCAGAATGACAGGGGAGGTCTGGCAGCCCCAGCATTTT	TRBV6-5	TRBJ1-5	TRBD1	few
CASSFSSVSGVAKNIQYF	TGTGCCAGCAGCTTCAGTTCCGTTAGCGGGGTAGCCAAAAACATTCAGTACTTC	TRBV5-6	TRBJ2-4	TRBD2	.
CASSTTDTQYF	TGTGCCAGCAGCACAACAGATACGCAGTATTTT	TRBV27	TRBJ2-3	.	.
CASSDVAGVYNEQFF	TGCGCCAGCAGTGACGTCGCGGGGGTCTACAATGAGCAGTTCTTC	TRBV10-2	TRBJ2-1	TRBD2	many
CASSLREDGELFF	TGCGCCAGCAGCTTACGGGAGGACGGGGAGCTGTTTTTT	TRBV5-1	TRBJ2-2	TRBD2	once
CASTDRVGNSPLHF	TGTGCCAGCACCGACAGGGTGGGGAATTCACCCCTCCACTTT	TRBV6-5	TRBJ1-6	TRBD1	.
CASSLGASGYYNEQFF	TGTGCCAGCAGCTTGGGGGCTAGCGGGTACTACAATGAGCAGTTCTTC	TRBV5-4	TRBJ2-1	TRBD2	.
CASSQGRVNQPQHF	TGTGCCAGCAGCCAAGGCAGGGTTAATCAGCCCCAGCATTTT	TRBV3-1/TRBV3-2	TRBJ1-5	.	.
CASSEQGAQPQHF	TGCGCCAGCAGTGAACAGGGGGCACAGCCCCAGCATTTT	TRBV10-1	TRBJ1-5	TRBD1	.
CASSQVSEQFF	TGCGCCAGCAGCCAAGTCAGTGAGCAGTTCTTC	TRBV4-1	TRBJ2-1	.	.
CASSVGSGQGRWGLWGSGANVLTF	TGTGCCAGCAGCGTAGGGTCAGGACAGGGTAGATGGGGGTTATGGGGCTCTGGGGCCAACGTCCTGACTTTC	TRBV9	TRBJ2-6	TRBD1	.
CASSERGRATDTQYF	TGTGCCAGCAGTGAACGAGGGAGGGCCACAGATACGCAGTATTTT	TRBV2	TRBJ2-3	TRBD2	.
CASSLLPGQGNEKLFF	TGCGCCAGCAGTCTATTACCGGGACAGGGAAATGAAAAACTGTTTTTT	TRBV4-1	TRBJ1-4	TRBD1	.
CASSLGGRTDTQYF	TGTGCCAGCAGCTTGGGGGGGCGCACAGATACGCAGTATTTT	TRBV5-6	TRBJ2-3	.	.